Below, 12 T cell receptor beta chains from the same sample are listed, as sequenced in a study of spatial heterogeneity in lung cancer (dated by TCRdb to the late 2010s). These receptors have no known antigen. What the research found in general, with its limitations: The number of expanded intratumoral alpha and beta TCRs correlated with the tumor nonsynonymous mutation count.

The time point label of this sample denotes: sample taken at primary tumor resection. The library came from 5' RACE. Data came from a NextSeq 500. The public reads were quality trimmed at Q25 with fastp and then assembled into clones with MiXCR by TCRdb, keeping productive beta chains. Each entry is one CDR3 protein sequence, shown with its most common DNA and genes. The sample data list about 3,700 distinct CDR3 sequences, and under 5% of these were observed just once. Of the sample, about 15% is held by the ten largest clones. This material consisted of lung tumor tissue, taken at surgery. These receptors all come from a female donor with early-stage non-small cell lung cancer.

This clonotype was seen ten or more times. V usage is TRBV28 and J usage is TRBJ2-5; D is undetermined. Germline CDR1 is MDHEN and CDR2 is SYDVKM. The CDR3 loop spans 14 amino acids. V was trimmed by 5 bases and J by 0 bases, leaving 10 bases between them. Here the CDR3 reads CASSILGNQETQYF. The CDR3 bases are TGTGCCAGCAGTATATTAGGGAACCAAGAGACCCAGTACTTC.

Relative to its sample, this clonotype is medium-sized. This chain uses TRBV6-2 or TRBV6-3 with TRBJ1-1; maybe TRBD1 (6 bases). Germline-derived CDR1 and CDR2 are MNHEY and SVGEGT. Trimming stripped 11 bases from V and 1 base from J, with 11 bases between. The CDR3 is made up of 12 amino acids. DNA for the CDR3: TGTGCCGAGCGGGGACAGAACACTGAAGCTTTCTTT. Its translation: CAERGQNTEAFF.

Sample share makes this clonotype medium-sized. The chain couples TRBV29-1 to TRBJ2-7, with 9 bases identical to TRBD1. Germline V gene data show CDR1 as SQVTM and CDR2 as ANQGSEA. V lost 7 bases, J lost 7 bases, and 8 bases stayed unmatched. There are 12 residues in the CDR3. DNA for the CDR3: TGCAGCGCCGGACAGGGGTTTGATGAGCAGTACTTC. This gives the protein CSAGQGFDEQYF.

Within the sample, this clonotype is medium-sized. This rearrangement joins TRBV10-3 to TRBJ1-5; the D is unclear. Germline CDR1 and CDR2: ENHRY and SYGVKD. Trimming took off 3 bases at V and 7 bases at J, with 10 bases between the two ends. The CDR3 has 13 amino acids. The CDR3 spells CAISDGAGQPQHF. CDR3 DNA sequence: TGTGCCATCAGTGACGGAGCGGGGCAGCCCCAGCATTTT.

The V gene is TRBV10-3, the J gene TRBJ2-2; no reliable D call. CDR1 ENHRY and CDR2 SYGVKD come from the germline V gene. V dropped 7 bases and J dropped 3 bases, with 3 bases sitting between them. CDR3 length equals 11 residues. The CDR3 bases are TGTGCCATCATGGACACCGGGGAGCTGTTTTTT. This encodes CAIMDTGELFF.

This clonotype qualifies as medium-sized. The J gene is TRBJ2-3, the V gene TRBV9; D is possibly TRBD2 (5 bases). CDR3 length equals 15 residues. From germline, CDR1 is SGDLS and CDR2 YYNGEE. The V end was cut by 0 bases, the J end by 0 bases, with 8 bases between. CDR3 residues: CASSVAPSSTDTQYF. The CDR3 DNA reads as TGTGCCAGCAGCGTAGCTCCTAGCAGCACAGATACGCAGTATTTT.

This clonotype is termed medium-sized. The V gene is TRBV9, the J gene TRBJ2-5, with TRBD2 matching over 12 bases. The CDR3 extends over 16 amino acids. CDR1 is SGDLS and CDR2 is YYNGEE in the germline V gene. The V segment lost 3 bases and the J segment 2 bases; nucleotides outside the gene matches: 5. CDR3 nucleotide sequence: TGTGCCAGCAGCGAACGGACTAGCGGGGATCAAGAGACCCAGTACTTC. It codes for CASSERTSGDQETQYF.

This clonotype is judged medium-sized. V usage is TRBV20-1 and J usage is TRBJ2-7; a possible D gene is TRBD1 (6 bases). The germline CDR1 and CDR2 sequences are DFQATT and SNEGSKA (reference sequence). Trimming left V 3 bases short and J 11 bases short, with 14 bases between. This CDR3 region has 11 residues. The CDR3 DNA is TGCAGTGCTAGGATACAGGGTGCGAAGTACTTC. It encodes CSARIQGAKYF.

This clonotype is classed as medium-sized. The CDR3 DNA reads TGCAGTGCTACCAGGACAGTTTACAATGAGCAGTTCTTC. It yields the protein CSATRTVYNEQFF. The chain employs TRBV20-1 and TRBJ2-1, with D possibly being TRBD1 (6 bases). The V gene's germline CDR1 is DFQATT and CDR2 SNEGSKA (reference sequence). The V and J ends lost 4 bases and 4 bases respectively, with 11 bases between them. The CDR3 extends over 13 amino acids.

By its share, this clonotype is medium-sized. V usage is TRBV12-3 or TRBV12-4 and J usage is TRBJ1-6; TRBD1 is a possible D gene (5 bases). The CDR3 consists of 12 residues. V was cut by 8 bases and J by 12 bases, with 14 bases left in between. The CDR3 sequence: CASAQGLGPLHF. The CDR3 nucleotides read TGTGCCAGCGCTCAGGGTCTAGGACCCCTCCACTTT.

This clonotype is judged medium-sized. This sequence joins TRBV7-9 and TRBJ1-6; D is uncertain. The CDR3 has 15 amino acids. CDR1 is SEHNR and CDR2 is FQNEAQ in the germline V gene (reference sequence). V was pared by 0 bases and J by 8 bases, with 11 bases between. The CDR3 sequence: CASSLARTGDSPLHF. In DNA form, the CDR3 reads TGTGCCAGCAGCTTAGCAAGGACCGGGGATTCACCCCTCCACTTT.

By frequency in the sample, this clonotype is medium-sized. The gene calls are TRBV5-6 and TRBJ2-5, with D tentatively TRBD2 (6 bases). Trimming took off 1 base at V and 1 base at J, with 11 bases between the two ends. Looked up from germline, CDR1 is SGHDT and CDR2 is YYEEEE. CDR3 length equals 15 residues. CDR3 sequence: CASSLPGGVQETQYF. The CDR3 DNA follows: TGTGCCAGCAGCTTGCCTGGAGGGGTCCAAGAGACCCAGTACTTC.